What follows are 12 T cell receptor beta chains derived from one specimen sequenced in a study of blood T cell dynamics during melanoma immunotherapy. Generated by immunoSEQ multiplex PCR, the TCRdb table keeps only in-frame clones and is missing some. The data hold 11,000 or so clones, with roughly 88% observed a single time. Indicated time point: week 3, after first cycle of checkpoint inhibitor. The source was blood, collected from a patient treated with checkpoint blockade. These receptors all come from a human donor with melanoma.

The rearrangement uses TRBV7-2 and TRBJ1-6; TRBD1 matches at 7 bases. CDR3 size: 14 residues. V was clipped by 5 bases and J by 7 bases; unmatched bases: 5. Germline assignment: CDR1 SGHTA and CDR2 FQGNSA. CDR3 in DNA: TGTGCCAGCAGCCCCCGACAGGGAAATTCACCCCTCCACTTT. Its translation is CASSPRQGNSPLHF. The full variable domain, with the rest looked up from reference TRBV7-2 and TRBJ1-6, is GAGVSQSPSNKVTEKGKDVELRCDPISGHTALYWYRQSLGQGLEFLIYFQGNSAPDKSGLPSDRFSAERTGGSVSTLTIQRTQQEDSAVYLCASSPRQGNSPLHFGNGTRLTVT.

The V and J genes are TRBV13 and TRBJ2-5, with 11 bases fitting TRBD2. The germline V gene has CDR1 PRHDT and CDR2 FYEKMQ (reference sequence). J gave up 4 bases and V 5 bases, and 18 bases lay outside the gene matches. This CDR3 is built from 19 residues. CDR3 amino acids: CASSRRGSGGASQRETQYF. The CDR3 nucleotides are TGTGCCAGCAGCCGTCGGGGTAGCGGGGGGGCCTCTCAAAGAGAGACCCAGTACTTC. Full variable domain (outside the CDR3, taken from reference TRBV13 and TRBJ2-5): AAGVIQSPRHLIKEKRETATLKCYPIPRHDTVYWYQQGPGQDPQFLISFYEKMQSDKGSIPDRFSAQQFSDYHSELNMSSLELGDSALYFCASSRRGSGGASQRETQYFGPGTRLLVL.

This clone appeared once. The chain carries TRBV7-8 and TRBJ2-5; D is undetermined. The better agreement between TRBJ2-7 and the DNA end casts doubt on the J call. The CDR3 is 13 residues long. Looked up from germline, CDR1 is SGHVS and CDR2 is FQNEAQ. The DNA for the CDR3 is TGTGCCAGCAGCCAAGGCCTGCAGGACGAGCAGTACTTC. Translated: CASSQGLQDEQYF.

This chain connects TRBV7-6 to TRBJ2-3; a possible D gene is TRBD2 (6 bases). This CDR3 spans 15 amino acids. The ends were cut back, 1 base at V and 1 base at J, with 9 bases in the middle. From germline, CDR1 is SGHVS and CDR2 FNYEAQ. CDR3 DNA sequence: TGTGCCAGCAGCTTAGGCGGGGAAGGCACAGATACGCAGTATTTT. This codes for CASSLGGEGTDTQYF.

The chain recombines TRBV5-1 with TRBJ2-1; 7 bases fit TRBD1. Germline values: CDR1 SGHRS, CDR2 YFSETQ. The CDR3 is 17 residues long. The junction had 8 bases not matched to a gene; V was cut back by 2 bases and J by 0 bases. CDR3 coding DNA: TGCGCCAGCAGCTTTACTTTGACAGGGAGCTCCTACAATGAGCAGTTCTTC. Its protein is CASSFTLTGSSYNEQFF.

The CDR3 loop reads CASSYGSGGAVNIQYF. The CDR3 nucleotides are TGTGCCAGCAGTTACGGGAGCGGGGGGGCCGTGAACATTCAGTACTTC. The chain carries TRBV6-6 and TRBJ2-4, with 10 nucleotides matching TRBD2. J lost 7 bases, V lost 2 bases, and 8 bases had no gene match. The CDR3 covers 16 residues. Germline assignment: CDR1 MNHNY and CDR2 SVGAGI (reference sequence).

This chain joins TRBV25-1 and TRBJ2-4, with D perhaps being TRBD1 or TRBD2 (6 bases each). CDR1 and CDR2 (germline): MGHDK, SYGVNS. V shed 6 bases and J shed 8 bases, with 11 bases lying between them. CDR3 length: 12 amino acids. The CDR3 nucleotides are TGTGCCAGCAGGAGGGGGGAAGACATTCAGTACTTC. Amino acid sequence: CASRRGEDIQYF.

The chain is built from TRBV20-1 and TRBJ1-2; D is uncertain. This CDR3 has 11 residues. Deletions cut 1 base from V and 4 bases from J, with 4 bases between. The germline gives CDR1 DFQATT, CDR2 SNEGSKA (reference sequence). Written as DNA, the CDR3 is TGCAGTGCTAGAGGGGCCTATGGCTACACCTTC. As protein: CSARGAYGYTF.

This clone was seen only a few times. The chain links TRBV19 to TRBJ1-5; D gene uncertain. Trimming left V 4 bases short and J 3 bases short, with 13 bases between. Per the germline V gene, CDR1 is LNHDA and CDR2 is SQIVND (reference sequence). CDR3 size: 15 residues. For the CDR3, the DNA is TGTGCCAGTAGTAGGGGAGGTCAGTTCAATCAGCCCCAGCATTTT. Translation: CASSRGGQFNQPQHF. The variable domain in full, completed from reference TRBV19 and TRBJ1-5, reads DGGITQSPKYLFRKEGQNVTLSCEQNLNHDAMYWYRQDPGQGLRLIYYSQIVNDFQKGDIAEGYSVSREKKESFPLTVTSAQKNPTAFYLCASSRGGQFNQPQHFGDGTRLSIL.

The sample holds one count of this clone. This chain links TRBV7-6 with TRBJ2-2; 8 bases fit TRBD1. This CDR3 contains 16 residues. Germline V gene lookup returns CDR1 SGHVS and CDR2 FNYEAQ. After removal of 2 bases from V and 6 bases from J, the junction contained 8 bases not matched to a gene. This CDR3 is CASSLRPGGASGELFF. In DNA form, the CDR3 reads TGTGCCAGCAGCTTAAGGCCAGGGGGCGCTTCCGGGGAGCTGTTTTTT.

V is TRBV2 and J is TRBJ1-1; unclear D gene. Germline lookup yields CDR1 SNHLY and CDR2 FYNNEI. This CDR3 has 15 amino acids. The V and J ends lost 7 bases and 4 bases respectively, with 19 bases between them. CDR3 bases: TGTGCCAGCATCGGAAGGAGCAACCTGATCACTGAAGCTTTCTTT. Encoded protein: CASIGRSNLITEAFF.

The chain uses TRBV6-5 and TRBJ2-1, with TRBD1 matching over 8 bases. Germline V lookup: CDR1 MNHEY, CDR2 SVGAGI. Trimming at V came to 7 bases and at J to 0 bases, leaving 5 bases not matched to a gene. This CDR3 comprises 15 residues. CDR3 DNA: TGTGCCAGCACCACAGGGGGGAGCTCCTACAATGAGCAGTTCTTC. Amino acid sequence: CASTTGGSSYNEQFF.